This T cell receptor (beta chain) comes out of a study of regulatory T cells in long-lasting Graves disease. In the study overall: Antithyroid drugs had been taken under 3 months by newly diagnosed Graves' patients.

The ends lost 5 bases at V and 2 bases at J; junction bases unmatched: 4. Germline assignment: CDR1 SGHVS and CDR2 FQNEAQ. CDR3 length equals 15 residues. Investigators prepared the TCR beta libraries by applying iRepertoire HTBI primers and Arm-PCR of CDR3 regions. Via MiXCR, TCRdb re-called the multiplex PCR reads, giving one row per CDR3 protein. The sample includes roughly 420,000 distinct CDR3 sequences, about 14% of them seen just once. Specified time point: newly diagnosed GD, antithyroid drugs for less than 3 months. Isolated PBMC RNA provided the starting material for the TCR library. There are many counts of this clonotype. The antigen is unknown. Study conclusions and caveats: The study found lower TCR diversity in persistent Graves' patients than in newly diagnosed ones. Persistent patients had a count of shared public clonotypes (over 2,500) that exceeded that of new patients (about 930).

This specimen was peripheral blood mononuclear cells (PBMCs), taken at new diagnosis, from a patient treated with antithyroid drugs. The sequence was collected from a female donor with Graves disease. The chain carries TRBV7-8 and TRBJ1-4; 8 bases match TRBD1. CDR3 loop: CASSRRTGTNEKLFF. The CDR3 DNA reads TGTGCCAGCAGCCGCCGGACAGGGACTAATGAAAAACTGTTTTTT.